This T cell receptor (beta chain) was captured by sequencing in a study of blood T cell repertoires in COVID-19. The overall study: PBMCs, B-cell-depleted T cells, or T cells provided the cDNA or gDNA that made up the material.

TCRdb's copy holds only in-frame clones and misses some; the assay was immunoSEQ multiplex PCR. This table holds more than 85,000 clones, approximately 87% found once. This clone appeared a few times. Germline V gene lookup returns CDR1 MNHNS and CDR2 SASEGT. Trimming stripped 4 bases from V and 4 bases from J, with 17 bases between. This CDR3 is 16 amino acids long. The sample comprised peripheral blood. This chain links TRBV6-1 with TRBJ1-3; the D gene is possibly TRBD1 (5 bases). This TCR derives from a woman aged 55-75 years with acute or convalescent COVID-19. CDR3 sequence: CASSVGPNRSGNTIYF. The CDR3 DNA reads TGTGCCAGCAGTGTGGGGCCTAACCGAAGCGGAAACACCATATATTTT.